Below, 25 T cell receptor beta chains from the same sample are listed, as sequenced in a study of early T cells in non-severe SARS-CoV-2 infection. Using its own MiXCR run on the 5' RACE reads, TCRdb lists one record per CDR3 protein. Of 65,000 to 95,000 distinct CDR3 sequences in the sample, approximately 5% were seen once. The starting material was whole blood, obtained at baseline. The origin of the receptors is an adult who was a healthcare worker with PCR-confirmed SARS-CoV-2 infection or an uninfected control (not recorded which).

This clonotype was seen more than once but under ten times. V and J are TRBV5-1 and TRBJ2-1, with 12 positions matching TRBD1. The CDR3 covers 14 residues. Germline trimming cut 4 bases from V and 6 bases from J; bases unmatched to any gene: 2. Germline lookup yields CDR1 SGHRS and CDR2 YFSETQ. CDR3 bases: TGCGCCAGCAGCGGGACAGGGGGCCGCAATGAGCAGTTCTTC. Protein sequence: CASSGTGGRNEQFF.

This clonotype was recorded at least ten times. The chain joins TRBV12-3 or TRBV12-4 to TRBJ2-5; D may be TRBD2 (5 bases). The germline V and J ends were trimmed by 6 bases and 2 bases, with 10 bases remaining between them. This CDR3 is built from 13 residues. CDR3 residues: CASSSAAQETQYF. CDR3 nucleotides: TGTGCCAGCAGCTCAGCGGCACAAGAGACCCAGTACTTC.

This clonotype was observed a handful of times. This chain connects TRBV12-3 or TRBV12-4 to TRBJ2-3; TRBD2 matches at 10 bases. CDR3 length: 19 residues. V lost 5 bases to trimming and J lost 10 bases; unmatched junction nucleotides: 24. In DNA, the CDR3 is TGTGCCAGCAGTAAGACTAGCGGGTTGGGGGCGATACGTGGGAAATCGCAGTATTTT. Its translation: CASSKTSGLGAIRGKSQYF.

This clonotype has only a few counts. The chain employs TRBV9 and TRBJ2-1; D gene uncertain. Germline assignment: CDR1 SGDLS and CDR2 YYNGEE. V was clipped by 0 bases and J by 7 bases, with 11 bases between them. The CDR3 covers 14 residues. Here the CDR3 DNA reads TGTGCCAGCAGCGTAGTGGCCTTTACAAATGAGCAGTTCTTC. Translating it yields CASSVVAFTNEQFF. Filled out from reference TRBV9 and TRBJ2-1, the complete variable domain reads DSGVTQTPKHLITATGQRVTLRCSPRSGDLSVYWYQQSLDQGLQFLIQYYNGEERAKGNILERFSAQQFPDLHSELNLSSLELGDSALYFCASSVVAFTNEQFFGPGTRLTVL.

This clonotype was seen a few times. J is TRBJ2-1 and V is TRBV5-1; 16 nucleotides agree with TRBD2. V was clipped by 4 bases and J by 9 bases; unmatched bases: 13. This CDR3 comprises 18 residues. CDR1 is SGHRS and CDR2 is YFSETQ in the germline V gene. CDR3 protein: CASSLEGTSGRADGEQFF. DNA of the CDR3: TGCGCCAGCAGCCTAGAGGGGACTAGCGGGAGGGCGGACGGTGAGCAGTTCTTC.

This clonotype is termed medium-sized (0.01 to 0.1%). The rearrangement links TRBV21-1 to TRBJ1-1; the D call TRBD1 from the table was never checked on the DNA. TRBV21-1 is a documented pseudogene. This CDR3 comprises 15 residues. CDR3 sequence (DNA): TGTGCCAGCAGCCATGGCAGGGTGGAGTGTACTGAAGCTTTCTTT. Its translation: CASSHGRVECTEAFF.

This clonotype was seen repeatedly, ten times or more. The V and J genes are TRBV7-9 and TRBJ2-7; TRBD2 aligns across 12 bases. Germline V gene sequence: CDR1 SEHNR, CDR2 FQNEAQ (reference sequence). The CDR3 spans 15 residues. V shed 5 bases, J shed 5 bases, and the junction held 7 bases outside the gene matches. CDR3 sequence (DNA): TGTGCCAGCAGCGCCGGACTAGCGGGAATCGACGAGCAGTACTTC. Its translation: CASSAGLAGIDEQYF.

The chain links TRBV4-1 to TRBJ1-3; D possibly corresponds to TRBD1 (5 bases). CDR1 is MGHRA, CDR2 YSYEKL, per germline. This CDR3 contains 15 residues. The ends were cut back, 0 bases at V and 0 bases at J, with 6 bases in the middle. The CDR3 here is CASSQDQGSGNTIYF. The CDR3 nucleotides read TGCGCCAGCAGCCAAGATCAGGGCTCTGGAAACACCATATATTTT.

This clonotype came up many times. V and J are TRBV6-5 and TRBJ2-5; D might be TRBD2 (6 bases). The CDR3 loop spans 15 amino acids. Trimming removed 4 bases from V and 3 bases from J, with 15 bases in between. The germline CDR1 and CDR2 sequences are MNHEY and SVGAGI. The CDR3 nucleotides are TGTGCCAGCAGTTCCTCCTTTAGCGGAGAAGAGACCCAGTACTTC. It codes for CASSSSFSGEETQYF.

This clonotype was counted ten times or more. The chain uses TRBV20-1 and TRBJ1-5; TRBD1 matches 11 bases. Germline V gene sequence: CDR1 DFQATT, CDR2 SNEGSKA (reference sequence). CDR3 length: 14 residues. V was clipped by 1 base and J by 7 bases; unmatched bases: 3. DNA for the CDR3: TGCAGTGCTAGAGCCGGGACAGGGGGACAGCCCCAGCATTTT. As protein: CSARAGTGGQPQHF.

The chain links TRBV6-5 to TRBJ2-1, with D possibly being TRBD1 (6 bases). The CDR3 consists of 18 residues. The V end was cut by 0 bases, the J end by 4 bases, with 19 bases between. Germline V gene data show CDR1 as MNHEY and CDR2 as SVGAGI. In DNA, the CDR3 is TGTGCCAGCAGTTACTCAGGGGTGGGGGCCGCAGGGTACAATGAGCAGTTCTTC. Translated, it gives CASSYSGVGAAGYNEQFF.

This clonotype was seen at least ten times. The chain links TRBV2 to TRBJ1-1, with 10 nucleotides matching TRBD1. The V gene end was trimmed by 8 bases and the J gene end by 5 bases; junction bases not matched to a gene: 8. The germline gives CDR1 SNHLY, CDR2 FYNNEI. The CDR3 extends over 14 amino acids. DNA for the CDR3: TGTGCCAGCGGGCGACAGGGGGCGAGGACTGAAGCTTTCTTT. As protein: CASGRQGARTEAFF. Variable domain in full (rest from reference TRBV2 and TRBJ1-1): EPEVTQTPSHQVTQMGQEVILRCVPISNHLYFYWYRQILGQKVEFLVSFYNNEISEKSEIFDDQFSVERPDGSNFTLKIRSTKLEDSAMYFCASGRQGARTEAFFGQGTRLTVV.

This clonotype came up many times. The chain uses TRBV20-1 and TRBJ1-2, with D possibly TRBD1 on 5 matching bases. Trimming left V 0 bases short and J 0 bases short, with 8 bases between. Germline V lookup: CDR1 DFQATT, CDR2 SNEGSKA (reference sequence). The CDR3 is made up of 14 amino acids. The CDR3 loop is CSARDRQTNYGYTF. The DNA of the CDR3 is TGCAGTGCTAGAGATAGACAGACTAACTATGGCTACACCTTC.

In its sample, this clonotype was seen a few times. The V and J genes are TRBV28 and TRBJ2-5; D perhaps matches TRBD1 (6 bases). The CDR3 loop spans 14 amino acids. Trimming cost V 8 bases and J 4 bases, with 17 bases left between them. Germline values: CDR1 MDHEN, CDR2 SYDVKM. The CDR3 spells CASGAGQGSETQYF. The CDR3, as DNA: TGTGCCAGCGGGGCCGGCCAGGGGTCAGAGACCCAGTACTTC.

The table lists this clonotype with many counts. The J gene is TRBJ2-1, the V gene TRBV3-1; possible D gene TRBD2, 6 bases. The CDR3 contains 12 residues. Germline values: CDR1 LGHDT, CDR2 YNNKEL (reference sequence). Trimming removed 4 bases from V and 7 bases from J, with 8 bases in between. DNA for the CDR3: TGTGCCAGCAGCCGCGCGGGGAATGAGCAGTTCTTC. Its translation is CASSRAGNEQFF.

This clonotype appeared many times. V and J are TRBV19 and TRBJ2-2, with TRBD2 as a possible D gene (7 bases). V was shortened by 7 bases and J by 5 bases, with 23 bases between the two germline ends. The CDR3 is 17 amino acids. Germline V gene lookup returns CDR1 LNHDA and CDR2 SQIVND (reference sequence). The CDR3 reads CASTLNQGPGRTGELFF. The CDR3 coding sequence is TGTGCCAGTACCCTAAATCAGGGGCCCGGGAGGACCGGGGAGCTGTTTTTT.

The CDR3 DNA reads as TGTGCCAGCCGGACGGAGGTTCCAGAGGAAACCGGGGAGCTGTTTTTT. It specifies CASRTEVPEETGELFF. The chain carries TRBV9 and TRBJ2-2; maybe TRBD2 (5 bases). The CDR3 runs 16 residues. The germline gives CDR1 SGDLS, CDR2 YYNGEE. The germline V and J ends were trimmed by 7 bases and 5 bases, with 21 bases remaining between them.

This clonotype was recorded many times. The chain links TRBV12-3 or TRBV12-4 to TRBJ1-1, with D possibly being TRBD1 (5 bases). The CDR3 is 18 amino acids. Trimming left V 3 bases short and J 1 base short, with 21 bases between. This chain's CDR3 is CASSLGQGKGGRNTEAFF. In DNA form, the CDR3 reads TGTGCCAGCAGTTTGGGCCAGGGTAAGGGAGGGCGGAACACTGAAGCTTTCTTT.

This clonotype was seen repeatedly, ten times or more. This chain links TRBV20-1 with TRBJ2-2; 7 nucleotides align to TRBD1. Germline CDR1 is DFQATT and CDR2 is SNEGSKA (reference sequence). The CDR3 is made up of 14 amino acids. V dropped 2 bases and J dropped 3; count of bases not matched to a gene: 3. In nucleotides, the CDR3 is TGCAGTGCTAGATATACAGGGGACACCGGGGAGCTGTTTTTT. Encoded protein: CSARYTGDTGELFF.

This clonotype was observed many times. This chain connects TRBV28 to TRBJ2-1, with 9 bases that match TRBD2. The J segment lost 2 bases and the V segment lost 4 bases, leaving 3 bases of the junction unmatched. The germline V gene has CDR1 MDHEN and CDR2 SYDVKM. The CDR3 loop spans 15 amino acids. CDR3 sequence (DNA): TGTGCCAGCAGTTCACTAGCGGGCCCCTACAATGAGCAGTTCTTC. Protein product: CASSSLAGPYNEQFF.

The gene calls are TRBV6-1 and TRBJ1-2; no definite D call. The CDR3 is 12 amino acids. The germline V gene encodes CDR1 MNHNS and CDR2 SASEGT. Trimming took 2 bases from V and 3 from J, leaving 4 bases between them. The CDR3 loop reads CASSERYYGYTF. CDR3 nucleotides: TGTGCCAGCAGTGAACGGTACTATGGCTACACCTTC.

In its sample, this clonotype was seen a few times. The chain carries TRBV27 and TRBJ2-1; TRBD2 matches 9 bases. CDR1 MNHEY and CDR2 SMNVEV come from the germline V gene (reference sequence). V shed 0 bases, J shed 7 bases, and the junction held 4 bases outside the gene matches. The CDR3 spans 15 residues. In DNA form, the CDR3 reads TGTGCCAGCAGTTTATCAGGGCTAGCGGGGAATGAGCAGTTCTTC. Translated, it gives CASSLSGLAGNEQFF.

This clonotype came up once. V usage is TRBV12-5 and J usage is TRBJ1-2; possible D gene TRBD1, 5 bases. From germline, CDR1 is LGHNT and CDR2 FRNRAP. This CDR3 has 14 amino acids. Trimming left V 5 bases short and J 6 bases short, with 16 bases between. CDR3 in amino acids: CASGMEVRADGYTF. The CDR3 DNA follows: TGTGCTAGTGGTATGGAGGTCAGGGCTGATGGCTACACCTTC. Drawing the rest from reference TRBV12-5 and TRBJ1-2, the complete variable domain is DARVTQTPRHKVTEMGQEVTMRCQPILGHNTVFWYRQTMMQGLELLAYFRNRAPLDDSGMPKDRFSAEMPDATLATLKIQPSEPRDSAVYFCASGMEVRADGYTFGSGTRLTVV.

A note on this clonotype: Since a much larger clone is just one base distant, this may be a read error. The chain couples TRBV6-4 to TRBJ1-2; D uncertain. Germline CDR1 and CDR2: MRHNA and SNTAGT. This CDR3 is built from 14 residues. Trimming left V 3 bases short and J 2 bases short, with 10 bases between. Here the CDR3 reads CASSEGPMNYGYTF. The DNA for the CDR3 is TGTGCCAGCAGTGAGGGTCCGATGAACTATGGCTACACCTTC.

The genes are TRBV7-2 and TRBJ2-3; D might be TRBD2 (5 bases). V was shortened by 1 base and J by 2 bases, with 7 bases between the two germline ends. The germline CDR1 and CDR2 sequences are SGHTA and FQGNSA. The CDR3 length is 14 residues. CDR3: CASSLVDSTDTQYF. The CDR3 DNA is TGTGCCAGCAGCTTAGTGGACTCCACAGATACGCAGTATTTT.